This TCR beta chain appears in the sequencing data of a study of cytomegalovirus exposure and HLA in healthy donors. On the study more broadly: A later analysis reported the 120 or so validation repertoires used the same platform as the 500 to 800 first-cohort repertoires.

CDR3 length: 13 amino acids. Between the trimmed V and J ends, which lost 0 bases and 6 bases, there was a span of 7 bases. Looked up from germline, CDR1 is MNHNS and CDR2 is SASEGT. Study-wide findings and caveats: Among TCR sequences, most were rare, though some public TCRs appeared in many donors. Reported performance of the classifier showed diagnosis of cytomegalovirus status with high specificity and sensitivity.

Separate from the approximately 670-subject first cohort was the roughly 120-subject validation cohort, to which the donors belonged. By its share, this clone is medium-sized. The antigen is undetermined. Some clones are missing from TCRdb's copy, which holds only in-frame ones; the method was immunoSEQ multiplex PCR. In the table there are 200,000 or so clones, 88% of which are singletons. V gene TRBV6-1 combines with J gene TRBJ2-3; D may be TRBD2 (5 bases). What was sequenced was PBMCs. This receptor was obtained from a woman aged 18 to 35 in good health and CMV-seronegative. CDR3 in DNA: TGTGCCAGCAGTGAAGCAGAGCGGGATACGCAGTATTTT. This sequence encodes CASSEAERDTQYF.